This T cell receptor beta chain was found in a study of breast tumors, draining lymph nodes, adjacent tissues. Many counts were recorded for this clonotype. Its antigen is currently unknown. One entry per CDR3 protein results from TCRdb running MiXCR on the multiplex PCR reads. The sample consists of 180,000 or so distinct CDR3 sequences, roughly a third of them appearing once. General observations from the study: The lymph node origin of tumor T cells was framed as consistent with a hypothesis, not demonstrated. Tumors had less TCR diversity than lymph nodes, more than nontumor tissue. The data were judged consistent with most tumor T cells coming from lymph node and expanding in tumor.

Axillary draining lymph nodes of breast cancer patients supplied the node samples. The CDR3 is 16 residues long. After removal of 4 bases from V and 6 bases from J, the junction contained 13 bases not matched to a gene. Germline assignment: CDR1 SGHTA and CDR2 FQGNSA. The sequenced sample was axillary lymph node tissue. The TCR was taken from a female donor with breast cancer. Some clones in this sample may be carry-over from other donors' samples. This chain uses TRBV7-2 with TRBJ2-3, with 7 bases that match TRBD2. CDR3: CASSWPGRGEGDTQYF. Here the CDR3 DNA reads TGTGCCAGCAGCTGGCCTGGACGAGGGGAGGGCGATACGCAGTATTTT.